This is a list of T cell receptor beta chains from one sample in a study of T cell repertoires in cytomegalovirus infection. MiXCR, run by TCRdb on the reads, gives a single entry per CDR3 protein. Of about 440,000 distinct CDR3 sequences in the sample, approximately 31% were seen once. Sequences were obtained from PBMCs. These receptors all come from a human donor in good health (CMV status not recorded). Some clones in this sample may be carry-over from other donors' samples. The CDR3 runs from the conserved cysteine through the conserved F or W. The D gene is left open where the match is weak. Clone size, where shown, is once, few, many, or a class for clones that have expanded.

D	size	length	V	J	DNA	CDR3
.	few	13	TRBV20-1	TRBJ1-5	TGCAGTGCTAGAGCTGGGGTCAATCAGCCCCAGCATTTT	CSARAGVNQPQHF
.	few	13	TRBV6-4	TRBJ2-3	TGTGCCAGCAGTGGGACATTCACAGATACGCAGTATTTT	CASSGTFTDTQYF
TRBD1	.	14	TRBV6-5	TRBJ2-7	TGTGCCAGCAGTTACAGGGGGCGCGTAAACGAGCAGTACTTC	CASSYRGRVNEQYF
TRBD1	few	15	TRBV4-1	TRBJ1-4	TGCGCCAGCAGCCACCTGACAGGGGGCAATGAAAAACTGTTTTTT	CASSHLTGGNEKLFF
TRBD2	.	17	TRBV7-8	TRBJ2-5	TGTGCCAGCAGCTTAGAGGAGCGGGGGAGGTTCCAAGAGACCCAGTACTTC	CASSLEERGRFQETQYF
.	many	15	TRBV7-8	TRBJ2-2	TGTGCCAGCAATCTAGGGGGTCCCCTGTACGGGGAGCTGTTTTTT	CASNLGGPLYGELFF
.	few	15	TRBV27	TRBJ2-2	TGTGCCAGCAGCCGAGAGGGGGTGAACACCGGGGAGCTGTTTTTT	CASSREGVNTGELFF
.	.	16	TRBV24-1	TRBJ2-2	TGTGCCACCAGTGATTTACGGCAGACGAACACCGGGGAGCTGTTTTTT	CATSDLRQTNTGELFF
.	.	15	TRBV6-1	TRBJ1-5	TGTGCCAGCAGTCCCAATAGCGGAGGCAATCAGCCCCAGCATTTT	CASSPNSGGNQPQHF
.	few	13	TRBV19	TRBJ1-3	TGTGCCAGTGGAGAGGGACCTGGAAACACCATATATTTT	CASGEGPGNTIYF
.	.	15	TRBV5-6	TRBJ2-7	TGTGCCAGCAGCTCAAACCCGGATCGGTCCTACGAGCAGTACTTC	CASSSNPDRSYEQYF
.	.	16	TRBV11-2	TRBJ1-3	TGTGCCAGCAGCTCCACACCACTGGGGACTGGAAACACCATATATTTT	CASSSTPLGTGNTIYF
TRBD1	.	15	TRBV9	TRBJ1-6	TGTGCCAGCAGCGGGGGACAGGGGGCGGATTCACCCCTCCACTTT	CASSGGQGADSPLHF
TRBD2	few	17	TRBV4-1	TRBJ2-6	TGCGCCAGCAGCCAAGATTGGGGGGGGTCGGGGGCCAACGTCCTGACTTTC	CASSQDWGGSGANVLTF
.	.	15	TRBV7-2	TRBJ2-1	TGTGCCAGCAGCTTCGGGGGTGGCTGGTCCAATGAGCAGTTCTTC	CASSFGGGWSNEQFF
.	.	17	TRBV5-1	TRBJ2-2	TGCGCCAGCAGCCAACCCGACAGATCCGCGAACACCGGGGAGCTGTTTTTT	CASSQPDRSANTGELFF
.	.	18	TRBV4-3	TRBJ1-6	TGCGCCAGCAGCCAAGATTTTAGGCAGGGGAAACCAGGTTCACCCCTCCACTTT	CASSQDFRQGKPGSPLHF
.	.	15	TRBV4-1	TRBJ1-1	TGCGCCAGCAGCCAAGAAAGCCGACAGGATACTGAAGCTTTCTTT	CASSQESRQDTEAFF
TRBD1	many	16	TRBV7-2	TRBJ1-2	TGTGCCAGCAGCTTAGTCGCGACAGGGGCCAACTATGGCTACACCTTC	CASSLVATGANYGYTF
.	.	12	TRBV7-3	TRBJ2-3	TGTGCCCGCAAGAAAGGCACAGATACGCAGTATTTT	CARKKGTDTQYF
.	many	11	TRBV6-5	TRBJ1-2	TGTGCCAGCAGAAGGGTCTATGGCTACACCTTC	CASRRVYGYTF
.	few	15	TRBV11-2	TRBJ1-6	TGTGCCAGCAGACCAAGAGGAAAAGTCAATTCACCCCTCCACTTT	CASRPRGKVNSPLHF
.	few	14	TRBV28	TRBJ1-2	TGTGCCAGCAGTTTATTGGGCAGGCACTATGGCTACACCTTC	CASSLLGRHYGYTF
TRBD2	few	15	TRBV7-3	TRBJ2-5	TGTGCCAGCAGCTTAATGGGACTACCCAAAGAGACCCAGTACTTC	CASSLMGLPKETQYF
.	many	17	TRBV15	TRBJ1-6	TGTGCCACCAGCAGAGATTGGGGGAAAGGTGGTAATTCACCCCTCCACTTT	CATSRDWGKGGNSPLHF
TRBD1	few	15	TRBV24-1	TRBJ1-2	TGTGCCACCAGTGGCCCGGGACAGGGCGCGGTCGGCTACACCTTC	CATSGPGQGAVGYTF
TRBD1	few	14	TRBV6-2/TRBV6-3	TRBJ1-6	TGTGCCAGCAGTATACAGGGGGCCGGTTCACCCCTCCACTTT	CASSIQGAGSPLHF
.	.	15	TRBV4-3	TRBJ2-1	TGCGCCAGCAGCCCCAGAGCGATCTCCTACAATGAGCAGTTCTTC	CASSPRAISYNEQFF
TRBD2	.	15	TRBV7-8	TRBJ2-7	TGTGCCAGCAGCAACCCAACTAGCGGGGTACGCGTGCAGTACTTC	CASSNPTSGVRVQYF
.	.	13	TRBV20-1	TRBJ2-1	TGCAGTGCTAGATTCAGGGGACTACATGAGCAGTTCTTC	CSARFRGLHEQFF
.	many	17	TRBV12-3/TRBV12-4	TRBJ1-1	TGTGCCAGCAGTTTCCCGACAGAGTCGAGATTGAACACTGAAGCTTTCTTT	CASSFPTESRLNTEAFF
.	.	15	TRBV6-1	TRBJ2-6	TGTGCCAGCAGTGCCGTCAGGGCTGGGGCCAACGTCCTGACTTTC	CASSAVRAGANVLTF
TRBD1	few	16	TRBV4-1	TRBJ1-6	TGCGCCAGCAGCCAAGACGGGACAGGTGATAATTCACCCCTCCACTTT	CASSQDGTGDNSPLHF
.	.	15	TRBV19	TRBJ1-5	TGTGCCATTAGTCCCAGGGTTTGGGGGAATCAGCCCCAGCATTTT	CAISPRVWGNQPQHF
TRBD1	.	14	TRBV19	TRBJ2-3	TGTGCCAGTAGTCTCGGGACAGCAACAGATACGCAGTATTTT	CASSLGTATDTQYF
TRBD2	.	15	TRBV5-5	TRBJ2-2	TGTGCCAGCAGCCCCCAGCGGGGGCACACCGGGGAGCTGTTTTTT	CASSPQRGHTGELFF
TRBD2	few	13	TRBV30	TRBJ2-1	TGTGCCTGGCAGGACGGGACTAGCGGGCTTCAGTTCTTC	CAWQDGTSGLQFF
.	.	15	TRBV4-1	TRBJ1-5	TGCGCCAGCAGCCAAGTTGAAGACGACCGTCAGCCCCAGCATTTT	CASSQVEDDRQPQHF
TRBD1	.	15	TRBV28	TRBJ2-1	TGTGCCAGCAGTCTGGGACAGGGAACCTACAATGAGCAGTTCTTC	CASSLGQGTYNEQFF
.	many	14	TRBV6-5	TRBJ1-5	TGTGCCAGCAGACCAGACAGTTCCAATCAGCCCCAGCATTTT	CASRPDSSNQPQHF
.	once	14	TRBV6-4	TRBJ1-1	TGTGCCAGCGGCCCTCTCTGGGGTAACACTGGAGCTTTCTTT	CASGPLWGNTGAFF
.	.	14	TRBV7-8	TRBJ2-1	TGTGCAAGCAGCTTAGGGTCCCCGGGAACTGAGAAGTTCTTC	CASSLGSPGTEKFF
.	.	14	TRBV7-2	TRBJ1-2	TGTGCCAGCAGCTTAGGGGGAGAACAGGGAGGCTACACCTTC	CASSLGGEQGGYTF
.	few	13	TRBV29-1	TRBJ1-1	TGCAGCGTTGGACCAGGTTTGAACACTGAAGCTTTCTTT	CSVGPGLNTEAFF